This record concerns one T cell receptor (beta chain) sequence. The antigen is unknown. The CDR3 is 18 residues long. J was trimmed by 5 bases and V by 4 bases; bases with no gene match: 19. Germline lookup yields CDR1 SGHRS and CDR2 YFSETQ. 5'RACE template switching produced TCR cDNA carrying a universal primer site and UMIs. MiXCR was run by TCRdb on the 5' RACE reads, yielding one entry per CDR3 protein. Among 550,000 to 750,000 distinct CDR3 sequences, roughly 14% were seen once, and the ten largest hold over 12%. The data were taken from a study of T cells after yellow fever vaccination. Broader study findings: Reappearance after the booster was seen for most primary-vaccination clones, at approximately 97% CD4 and roughly 90% CD8.

The material was PBMCs, obtained on the day of the yellow fever booster vaccination. The clonotype was recovered from a man aged 25 to 45 who received the YFV17D yellow fever vaccine. The rearrangement joins TRBV5-1 to TRBJ2-7, with 9 bases that match TRBD2. Here the CDR3 DNA reads TGCGCCAGCAGCCTAAGCAGACTAGCGGTCACCCGAGCGGACGAGCAGTACTTC. It encodes CASSLSRLAVTRADEQYF.